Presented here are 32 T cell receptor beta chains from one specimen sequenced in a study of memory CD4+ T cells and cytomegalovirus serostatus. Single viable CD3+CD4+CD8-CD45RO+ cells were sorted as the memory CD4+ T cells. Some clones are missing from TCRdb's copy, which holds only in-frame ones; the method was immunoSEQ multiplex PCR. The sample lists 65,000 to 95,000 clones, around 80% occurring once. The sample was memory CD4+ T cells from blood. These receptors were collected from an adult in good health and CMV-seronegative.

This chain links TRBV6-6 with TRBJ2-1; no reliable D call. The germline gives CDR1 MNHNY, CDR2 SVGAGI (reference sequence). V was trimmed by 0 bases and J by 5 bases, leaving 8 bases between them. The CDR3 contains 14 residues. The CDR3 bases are TGTGCCAGCAGTTACTCCCCCAGGAACAATGAGCAGTTCTTC. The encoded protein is CASSYSPRNNEQFF.

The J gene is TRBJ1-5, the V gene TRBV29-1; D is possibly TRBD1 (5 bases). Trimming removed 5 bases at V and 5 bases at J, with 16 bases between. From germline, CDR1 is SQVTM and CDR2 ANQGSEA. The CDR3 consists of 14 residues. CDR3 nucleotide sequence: TGCAGCGTTAGTGGGGGATTGAGCGATCAGCCCCAGCATTTT. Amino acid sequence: CSVSGGLSDQPQHF.

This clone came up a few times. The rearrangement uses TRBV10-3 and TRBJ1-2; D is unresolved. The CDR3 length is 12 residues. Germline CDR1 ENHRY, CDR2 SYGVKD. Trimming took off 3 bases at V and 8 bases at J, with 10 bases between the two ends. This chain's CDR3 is CAISDPKGGYTF. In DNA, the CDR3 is TGTGCCATCAGTGACCCTAAAGGGGGCTACACCTTC.

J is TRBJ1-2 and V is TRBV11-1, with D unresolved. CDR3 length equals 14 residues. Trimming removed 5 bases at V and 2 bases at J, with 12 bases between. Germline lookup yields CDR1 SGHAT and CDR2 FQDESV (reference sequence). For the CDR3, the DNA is TGTGCCAGCAGCCCACTAACGGGAAACTATGGCTACACCTTC. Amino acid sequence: CASSPLTGNYGYTF.

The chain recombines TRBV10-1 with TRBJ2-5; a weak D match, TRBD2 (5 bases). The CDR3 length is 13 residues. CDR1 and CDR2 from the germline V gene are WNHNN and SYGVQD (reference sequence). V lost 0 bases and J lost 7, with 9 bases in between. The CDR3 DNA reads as TGCGCCAGCAGTGAGTCTGGGAGAGGGACCCAGTACTTC. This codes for CASSESGRGTQYF.

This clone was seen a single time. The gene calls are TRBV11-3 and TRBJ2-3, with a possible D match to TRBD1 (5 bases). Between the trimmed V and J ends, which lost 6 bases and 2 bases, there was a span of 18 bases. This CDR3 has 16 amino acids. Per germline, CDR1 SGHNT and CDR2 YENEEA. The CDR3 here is CASRKAAGNPTDTQYF. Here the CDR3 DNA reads TGTGCCAGCAGAAAGGCGGCAGGGAATCCCACAGATACGCAGTATTTT. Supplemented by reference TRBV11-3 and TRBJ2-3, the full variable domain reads EAGVVQSPRYKIIEKKQPVAFWCNPISGHNTLYWYLQNLGQGPELLIRYENEEAVDDSQLPKDRFSAERLKGVDSTLKIQPAELGDSAVYLCASRKAAGNPTDTQYFGPGTRLTVL.

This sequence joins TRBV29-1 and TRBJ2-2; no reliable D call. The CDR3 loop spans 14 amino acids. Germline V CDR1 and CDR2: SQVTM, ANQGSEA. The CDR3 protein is CTTMTQRNTGELFF. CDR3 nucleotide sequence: TGCACCACAATGACGCAGCGGAACACCGGGGAGCTGTTTTTT.

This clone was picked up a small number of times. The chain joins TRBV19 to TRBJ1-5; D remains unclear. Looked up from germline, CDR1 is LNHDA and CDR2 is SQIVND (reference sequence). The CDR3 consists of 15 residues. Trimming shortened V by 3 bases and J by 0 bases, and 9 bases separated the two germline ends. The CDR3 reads CASSIDNYSNQPQHF. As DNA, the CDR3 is TGTGCCAGTAGTATCGACAACTATAGCAATCAGCCCCAGCATTTT.

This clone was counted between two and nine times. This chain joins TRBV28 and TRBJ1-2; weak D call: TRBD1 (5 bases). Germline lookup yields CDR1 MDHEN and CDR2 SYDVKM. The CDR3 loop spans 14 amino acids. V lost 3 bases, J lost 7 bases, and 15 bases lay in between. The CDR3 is CASSFIQGETGYTF. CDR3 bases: TGTGCCAGCAGTTTTATCCAGGGTGAGACTGGCTACACCTTC.

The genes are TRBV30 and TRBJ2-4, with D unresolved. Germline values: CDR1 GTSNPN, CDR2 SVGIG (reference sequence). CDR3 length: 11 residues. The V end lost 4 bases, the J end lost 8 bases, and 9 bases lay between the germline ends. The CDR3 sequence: CAWTTSDIQYF. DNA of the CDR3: TGTGCCTGGACCACATCGGACATTCAGTACTTC.

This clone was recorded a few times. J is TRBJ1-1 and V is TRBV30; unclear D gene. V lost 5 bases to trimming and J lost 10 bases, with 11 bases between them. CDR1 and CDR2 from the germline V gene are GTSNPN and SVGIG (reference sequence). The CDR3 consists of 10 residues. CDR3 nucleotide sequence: TGTGCCTGGGGACCCGTGGGAGCTTTCTTT. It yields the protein CAWGPVGAFF.

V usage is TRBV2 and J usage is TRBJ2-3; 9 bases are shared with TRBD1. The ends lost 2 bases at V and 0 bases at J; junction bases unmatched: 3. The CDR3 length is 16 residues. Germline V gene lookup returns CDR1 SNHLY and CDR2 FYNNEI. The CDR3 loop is CASSERTGVSTDTQYF. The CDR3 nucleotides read TGTGCCAGCAGTGAAAGGACAGGGGTGAGCACAGATACGCAGTATTTT.

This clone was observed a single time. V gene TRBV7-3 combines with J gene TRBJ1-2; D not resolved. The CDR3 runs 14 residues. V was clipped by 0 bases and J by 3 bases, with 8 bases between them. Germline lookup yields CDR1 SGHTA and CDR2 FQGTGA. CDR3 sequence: CASSLTRVDYGYTF. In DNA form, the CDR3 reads TGTGCCAGCAGCTTAACGCGGGTCGACTATGGCTACACCTTC.

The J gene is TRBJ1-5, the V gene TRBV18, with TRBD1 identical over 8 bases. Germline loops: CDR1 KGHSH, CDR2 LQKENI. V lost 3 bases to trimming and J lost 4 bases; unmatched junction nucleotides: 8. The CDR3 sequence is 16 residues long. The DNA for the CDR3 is TGTGCCAGCTCACCGACCTCCGGGACAGGTAATCAGCCCCAGCATTTT. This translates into CASSPTSGTGNQPQHF.

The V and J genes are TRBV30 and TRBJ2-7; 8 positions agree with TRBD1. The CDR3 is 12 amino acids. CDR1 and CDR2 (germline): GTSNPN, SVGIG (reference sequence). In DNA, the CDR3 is TGTGCAATGGGGCGACAGGGGTATGAGCAGTACTTC. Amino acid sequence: CAMGRQGYEQYF.

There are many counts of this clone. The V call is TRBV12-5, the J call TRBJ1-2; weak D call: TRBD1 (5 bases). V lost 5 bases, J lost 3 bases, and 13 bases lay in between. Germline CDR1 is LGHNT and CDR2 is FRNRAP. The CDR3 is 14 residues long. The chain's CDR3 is CASGMSGFDYGYTF. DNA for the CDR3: TGTGCTAGTGGTATGTCAGGGTTCGACTATGGCTACACCTTC.

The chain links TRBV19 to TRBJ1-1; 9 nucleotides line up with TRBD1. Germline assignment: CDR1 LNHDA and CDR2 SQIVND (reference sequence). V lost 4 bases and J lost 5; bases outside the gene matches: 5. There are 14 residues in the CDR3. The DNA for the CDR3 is TGTGCCAGTAGTACACAGGGGGCGTGGACTGAAGCTTTCTTT. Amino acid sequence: CASSTQGAWTEAFF.

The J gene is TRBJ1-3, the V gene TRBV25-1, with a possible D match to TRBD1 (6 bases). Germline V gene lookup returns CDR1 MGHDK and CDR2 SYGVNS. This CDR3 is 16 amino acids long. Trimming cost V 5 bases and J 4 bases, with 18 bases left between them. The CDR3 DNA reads TGTGCCAGCAGTTCTTCTGGAGGGGGTGAGGGAAACACCATATATTTT. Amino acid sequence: CASSSSGGGEGNTIYF.

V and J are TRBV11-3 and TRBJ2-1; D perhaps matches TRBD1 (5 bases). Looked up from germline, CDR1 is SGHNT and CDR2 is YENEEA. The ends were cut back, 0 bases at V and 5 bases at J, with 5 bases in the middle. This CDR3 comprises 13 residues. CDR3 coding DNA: TGTGCCAGCAGCTTAGACAGGGACAATGAGCAGTTCTTC. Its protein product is CASSLDRDNEQFF.

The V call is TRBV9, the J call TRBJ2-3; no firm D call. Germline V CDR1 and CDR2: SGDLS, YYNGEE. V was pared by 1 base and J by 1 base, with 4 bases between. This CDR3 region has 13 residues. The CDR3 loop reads CASSVTGTDTQYF. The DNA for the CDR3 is TGTGCCAGCAGCGTAACCGGCACAGATACGCAGTATTTT.

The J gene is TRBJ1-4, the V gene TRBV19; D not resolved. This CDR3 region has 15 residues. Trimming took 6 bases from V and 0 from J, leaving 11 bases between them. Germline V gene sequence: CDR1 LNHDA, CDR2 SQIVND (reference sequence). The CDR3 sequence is CASRTTGTTNEKLFF. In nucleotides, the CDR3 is TGTGCCAGTAGAACCACCGGGACAACTAATGAAAAACTGTTTTTT. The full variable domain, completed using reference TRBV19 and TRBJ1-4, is DGGITQSPKYLFRKEGQNVTLSCEQNLNHDAMYWYRQDPGQGLRLIYYSQIVNDFQKGDIAEGYSVSREKKESFPLTVTSAQKNPTAFYLCASRTTGTTNEKLFFGSGTQLSVL.

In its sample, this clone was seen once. CDR3 amino acids: CASSIGGWETQYF. The CDR3 DNA reads TGTGCCAGTAGTATAGGGGGCTGGGAGACCCAGTACTTC. The chain combines TRBV19 with TRBJ2-5; possibly TRBD1 for D (5 bases). CDR1 LNHDA and CDR2 SQIVND come from the germline V gene (reference sequence). Trimming removed 1 base from V and 5 bases from J, with 8 bases in between. The CDR3 loop spans 13 amino acids.

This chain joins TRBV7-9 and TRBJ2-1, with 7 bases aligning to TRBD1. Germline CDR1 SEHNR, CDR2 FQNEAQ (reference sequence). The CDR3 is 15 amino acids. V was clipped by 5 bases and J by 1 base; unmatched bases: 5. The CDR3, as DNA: TGTGCCAGCAGCGGCCGGGACAGATCCTACAATGAGCAGTTCTTC. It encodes CASSGRDRSYNEQFF.

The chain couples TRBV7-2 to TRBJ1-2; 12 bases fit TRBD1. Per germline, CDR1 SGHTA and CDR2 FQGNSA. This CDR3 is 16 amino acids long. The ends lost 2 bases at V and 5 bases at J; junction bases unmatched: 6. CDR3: CASSLSGTGGAYGYTF. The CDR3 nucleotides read TGTGCCAGCAGCTTAAGTGGGACAGGGGGCGCGTATGGCTACACCTTC.

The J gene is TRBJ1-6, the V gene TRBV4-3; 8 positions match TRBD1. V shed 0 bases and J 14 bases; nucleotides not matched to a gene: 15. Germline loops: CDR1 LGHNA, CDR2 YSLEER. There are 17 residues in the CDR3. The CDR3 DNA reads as TGCGCCAGCAGCCAAGATAGGACAGGGCTTCGATGGGGGGCCCTCCACTTT. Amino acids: CASSQDRTGLRWGALHF.

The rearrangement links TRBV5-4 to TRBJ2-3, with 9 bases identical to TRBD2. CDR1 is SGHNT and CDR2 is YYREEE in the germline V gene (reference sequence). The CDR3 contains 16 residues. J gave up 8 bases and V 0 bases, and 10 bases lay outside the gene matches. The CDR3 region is CASSLAVSGGSGTQYF. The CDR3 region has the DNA TGTGCCAGCAGCTTGGCGGTTAGCGGGGGCTCTGGTACGCAGTATTTT.

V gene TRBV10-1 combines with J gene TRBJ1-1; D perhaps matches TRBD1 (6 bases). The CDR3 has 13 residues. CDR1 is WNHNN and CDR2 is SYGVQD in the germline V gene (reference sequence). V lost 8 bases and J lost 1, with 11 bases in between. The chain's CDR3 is CASRRTANTEAFF. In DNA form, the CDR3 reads TGCGCCAGCCGGCGGACAGCGAACACTGAAGCTTTCTTT.

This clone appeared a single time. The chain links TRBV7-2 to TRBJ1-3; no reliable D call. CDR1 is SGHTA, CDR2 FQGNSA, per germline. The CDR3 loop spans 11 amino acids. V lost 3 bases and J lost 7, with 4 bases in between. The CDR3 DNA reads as TGTGCCAGCAGCTTTCACAACACCATATATTTT. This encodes CASSFHNTIYF. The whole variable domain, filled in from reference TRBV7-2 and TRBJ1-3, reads GAGVSQSPSNKVTEKGKDVELRCDPISGHTALYWYRQSLGQGLEFLIYFQGNSAPDKSGLPSDRFSAERTGGSVSTLTIQRTQQEDSAVYLCASSFHNTIYFGEGSWLTVV.

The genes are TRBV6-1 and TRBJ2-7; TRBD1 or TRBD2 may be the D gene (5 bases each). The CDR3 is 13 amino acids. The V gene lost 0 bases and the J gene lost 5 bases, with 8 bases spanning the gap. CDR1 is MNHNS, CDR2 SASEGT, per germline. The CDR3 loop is CASSEARGDEQYF. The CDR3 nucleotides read TGTGCCAGCAGTGAAGCGAGGGGCGACGAGCAGTACTTC.

The chain's CDR3 is CASSLRGVYGYTF. The DNA for the CDR3 is TGTGCCAGCAGCCTGCGGGGGGTCTATGGCTACACCTTC. The chain links TRBV6-6 to TRBJ1-2; a possible D gene is TRBD1 (5 bases). The V end lost 6 bases, the J end lost 4 bases, and 12 bases lay between the germline ends. The CDR3 is 13 amino acids. Germline V gene lookup returns CDR1 MNHNY and CDR2 SVGAGI (reference sequence).

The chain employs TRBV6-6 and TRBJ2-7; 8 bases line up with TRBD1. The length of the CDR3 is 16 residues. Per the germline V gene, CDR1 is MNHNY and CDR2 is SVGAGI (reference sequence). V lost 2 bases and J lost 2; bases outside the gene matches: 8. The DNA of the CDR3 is TGTGCCAGCAGTTACCCGTTTTCGACAGGGGCCTACGAGCAGTACTTC. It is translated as CASSYPFSTGAYEQYF.

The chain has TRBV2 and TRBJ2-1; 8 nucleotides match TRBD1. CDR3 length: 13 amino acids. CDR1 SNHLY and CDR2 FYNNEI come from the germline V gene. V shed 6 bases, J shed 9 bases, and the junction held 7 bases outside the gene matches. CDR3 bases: TGTGCCAGCAGGCAGACAGGGGACAGTGAGCAGTTCTTC. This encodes CASRQTGDSEQFF.